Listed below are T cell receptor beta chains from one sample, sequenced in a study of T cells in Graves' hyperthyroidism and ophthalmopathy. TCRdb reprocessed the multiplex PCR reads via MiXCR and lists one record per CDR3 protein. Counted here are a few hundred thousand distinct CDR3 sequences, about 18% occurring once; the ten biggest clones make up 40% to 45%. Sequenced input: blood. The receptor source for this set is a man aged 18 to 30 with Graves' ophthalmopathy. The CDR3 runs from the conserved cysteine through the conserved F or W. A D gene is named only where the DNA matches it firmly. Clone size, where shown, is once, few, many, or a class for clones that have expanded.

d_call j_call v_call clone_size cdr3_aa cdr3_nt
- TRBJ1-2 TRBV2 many CASSESQGLGGYTF TGTGCCAGCAGTGAGTCTCAGGGGTTGGGCGGCTACACCTTC
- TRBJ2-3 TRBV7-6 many CASSSLAGRDGTDTQYF TGTGCCAGCAGCAGCCTGGCGGGGCGGGACGGCACAGATACGCAGTATTTT
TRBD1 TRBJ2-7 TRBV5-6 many CASSFGQGAFYEQYF TGTGCCAGCAGCTTCGGACAGGGGGCCTTCTACGAGCAGTACTTC
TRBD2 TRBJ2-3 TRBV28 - CASSWGLAGGASTDTQYF TGTGCCAGCAGTTGGGGACTAGCGGGGGGAGCTAGCACAGATACGCAGTATTTT
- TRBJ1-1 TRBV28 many CATRGGEENTEAFF TGTGCCACCCGAGGGGGGGAGGAGAACACTGAAGCTTTCTTT
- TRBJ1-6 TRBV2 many CASSREDYNSPLHF TGTGCCAGCAGTAGGGAAGACTATAATTCACCCCTCCACTTT
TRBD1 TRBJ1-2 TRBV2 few CASSYLDRAAYGYTF TGTGCCAGCAGTTACCTGGACAGGGCCGCCTATGGCTACACCTTC
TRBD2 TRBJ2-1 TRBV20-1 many CSAGLTSGGNEQFF TGCAGTGCTGGCCTGACTAGCGGGGGCAATGAGCAGTTCTTC
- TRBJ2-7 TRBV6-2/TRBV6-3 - CASSLSGAFSYEQYF TGTGCCAGCAGCCTCTCTGGGGCCTTCTCCTACGAGCAGTACTTC
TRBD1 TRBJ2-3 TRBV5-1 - CASSLERGQDTQYF TGCGCCAGCAGCTTGGAGAGGGGGCAGGATACGCAGTATTTT
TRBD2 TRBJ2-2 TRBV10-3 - CAISELGGAGELFF TGTGCCATCAGTGAGCTGGGGGGGGCCGGGGAGCTGTTTTTT
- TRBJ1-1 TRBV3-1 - CASSALGGNTEAFF TGTGCCAGCAGCGCCCTCGGGGGGAACACTGAAGCTTTCTTT
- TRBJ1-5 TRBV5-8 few CASSLGAVTQPQHF TGTGCCAGCAGCTTGGGGGCAGTTACTCAGCCCCAGCATTTT
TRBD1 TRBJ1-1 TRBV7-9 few CASTQGGRGRFLTTEAFF TGTGCCAGCACGCAAGGGGGCAGGGGGCGCTTTCTGACCACTGAAGCTTTCTTT
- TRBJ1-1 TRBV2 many CASASVANTEAFF TGTGCCAGCGCGAGTGTAGCAAACACTGAAGCTTTCTTT
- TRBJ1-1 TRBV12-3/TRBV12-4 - CASSLPHRDTEAFF TGTGCCAGCAGTCTACCCCATCGAGACACTGAAGCTTTCTTT
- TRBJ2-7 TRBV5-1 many CASSLRGTGLYEQYF TGCGCCAGCAGCTTGCGCGGGACGGGACTCTACGAGCAGTACTTC
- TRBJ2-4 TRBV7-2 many CASSLGRGRAKNIQYF TGTGCCAGCAGCTTAGGTCGGGGTCGGGCCAAAAACATTCAGTACTTC
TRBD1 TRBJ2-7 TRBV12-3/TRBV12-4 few CASSKAPGQGDEQYF TGTGCCAGCAGCAAAGCCCCGGGACAGGGAGATGAGCAGTACTTC
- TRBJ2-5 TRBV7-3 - CASSQGGTQETQYF TGTGCCAGCAGCCAGGGGGGGACCCAAGAGACCCAGTACTTC
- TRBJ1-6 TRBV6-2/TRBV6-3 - CASSYWASSYNSPLHF TGTGCCAGCAGTTACTGGGCGAGCTCCTATAATTCACCCCTCCACTTT
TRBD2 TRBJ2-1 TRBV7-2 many CASSPRLGGWEQFF TGTGCCAGCAGCCCCCGTCTGGGGGGGTGGGAGCAGTTCTTC
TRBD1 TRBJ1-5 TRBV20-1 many CSAHRGNQPQHF TGCAGTGCCCACAGGGGGAATCAGCCCCAGCATTTT
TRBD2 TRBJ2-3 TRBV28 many CASSGFGGGFYTDTQYF TGTGCCAGCAGTGGGTTCGGCGGGGGGTTCTACACAGATACGCAGTATTTT
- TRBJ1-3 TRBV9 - CASGDWSSGNTIYF TGTGCCAGCGGGGACTGGAGCTCTGGAAACACCATATATTTT
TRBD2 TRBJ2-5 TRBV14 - CASSQGFWGGPQETQYF TGTGCCAGCAGCCAAGGTTTCTGGGGAGGGCCCCAAGAGACCCAGTACTTC
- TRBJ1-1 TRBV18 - CASSPAQGSPRDTEAFF TGTGCCAGCTCACCGGCGCAGGGAAGTCCGCGGGATACTGAAGCTTTCTTT
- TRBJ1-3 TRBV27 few CASSSRGGAAGNTIYF TGTGCCAGCAGTTCAAGGGGAGGGGCTGCGGGAAACACCATATATTTT
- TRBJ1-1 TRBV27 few CASSLKGGGLSTEAFF TGTGCCAGCAGTTTAAAGGGAGGTGGTCTCAGCACTGAAGCTTTCTTT
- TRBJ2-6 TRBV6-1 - CASRRWEGTGANVLTF TGTGCCAGCAGGCGGTGGGAGGGGACAGGAGCCAACGTCCTGACTTTC
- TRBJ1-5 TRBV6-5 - CASSYSGQADQPQHF TGTGCCAGCAGTTACTCGGGGCAGGCCGATCAGCCCCAGCATTTT
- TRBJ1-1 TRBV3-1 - CASSQHRVTEAFF TGTGCCAGCAGCCAACACAGGGTCACTGAAGCTTTCTTT
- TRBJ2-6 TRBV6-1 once CATLRESGANVLTF TGTGCCACCCTTCGCGAGTCTGGGGCCAACGTCCTGACTTTC
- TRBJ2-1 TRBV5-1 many CASSLIQGVDEQFF TGCGCCAGCAGCTTGATACAGGGTGTGGATGAGCAGTTCTTC
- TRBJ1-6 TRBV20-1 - CSASPDGEGSPLHF TGCAGTGCTAGCCCAGATGGGGAGGGGTCACCCCTCCACTTT
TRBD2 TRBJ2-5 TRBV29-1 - CSGGLAGRETQYF TGCAGCGGGGGACTAGCGGGACGGGAGACCCAGTACTTC
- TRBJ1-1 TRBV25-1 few CASSTGNDEAFF TGTGCCAGCAGTACAGGGAACGATGAAGCTTTCTTT
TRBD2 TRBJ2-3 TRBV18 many CASSPTLAGRTDTQYF TGTGCCAGCTCACCTACCCTAGCGGGGCGAACAGATACGCAGTATTTT
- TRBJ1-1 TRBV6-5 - CASIRGPTEAFF TGTGCCAGCATTAGGGGACCCACTGAAGCTTTCTTT
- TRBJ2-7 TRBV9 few CASSVVVGDEQYF TGTGCCAGCAGCGTAGTAGTAGGGGACGAGCAGTACTTC
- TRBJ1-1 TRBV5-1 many CASRKGLLRDMNTEAFF TGCGCCAGCAGGAAGGGACTTCTTAGAGACATGAACACTGAAGCTTTCTTT
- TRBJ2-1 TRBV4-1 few CASSQGRISSYNEQFF TGCGCCAGCAGCCAAGGACGGATTAGCTCCTACAATGAGCAGTTCTTC
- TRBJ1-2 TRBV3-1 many CASSQVRAANNYGYTF TGTGCCAGCAGCCAAGTCAGGGCGGCTAATAACTATGGCTACACCTTC
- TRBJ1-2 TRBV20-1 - CSASPRWEGYGYTF TGCAGTGCATCCCCCCGGTGGGAGGGCTATGGCTACACCTTC
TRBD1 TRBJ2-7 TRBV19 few CASSRDRGRYEQYF TGTGCCAGTAGCCGGGACAGGGGGCGATACGAGCAGTACTTC
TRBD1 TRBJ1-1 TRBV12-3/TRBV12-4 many CASGQGGPSEAFF TGTGCCAGCGGACAGGGAGGGCCTAGTGAAGCTTTCTTT
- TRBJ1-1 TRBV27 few CASSPEGGRGNTEAFF TGTGCCAGCAGTCCGGAGGGGGGGCGCGGGAACACTGAAGCTTTCTTT